These T cell receptor beta chains were read from a single sample in a study of OX40 agonist ivuxolimab in advanced cancers. TCRdb's copy holds only in-frame clones and misses some; the assay was immunoSEQ multiplex PCR. The sample holds some 35,000 clones, approximately 80% seen once. Sequencing was performed on CD4+ or CD8+ T cells sorted from blood, taken in a trial of the OX40 agonist ivuxolimab. These receptors were collected from an adult with an advanced solid tumor such as melanoma, head and neck, liver or kidney cancer. The CDR3 runs from the conserved cysteine through the conserved F or W. Fields, in order: V gene, J gene, clone size, CDR3 length, D gene, CDR3 DNA, CDR3 protein. The D gene is left open where the match is weak. Clone size is given for some rows only: seen once, a few or many times, or a class if the clone is expanded.

V gene: TRBV6-5
J gene: TRBJ1-2
clone size: .
CDR3 length: 13
D gene: .
CDR3 DNA: TGTGCCAGCAGTCTTGGGACTAACTATGGCTACACCTTC
CDR3 protein: CASSLGTNYGYTF

V gene: TRBV4-1
J gene: TRBJ1-1
clone size: .
CDR3 length: 14
D gene: .
CDR3 DNA: TGCGCCAGCAGCCCCCCCGGGCGGTACACTGAAGCTTTCTTT
CDR3 protein: CASSPPGRYTEAFF

V gene: TRBV30
J gene: TRBJ1-3
clone size: .
CDR3 length: 14
D gene: .
CDR3 DNA: TGTGCCTGGAGGCGGGGTCGCTCTGGAAACACCATATATTTT
CDR3 protein: CAWRRGRSGNTIYF

V gene: TRBV4-1
J gene: TRBJ1-3
clone size: .
CDR3 length: 16
D gene: .
CDR3 DNA: TGCGCCAGCAGCCATCCCCTCGTGGGGTCTGGAAACACCATATATTTT
CDR3 protein: CASSHPLVGSGNTIYF

V gene: TRBV2
J gene: TRBJ2-2
clone size: once
CDR3 length: 15
D gene: TRBD1
CDR3 DNA: TGTGCCTCGCAGGGGGACAGGTTCGACACCGGGGAGCTGTTTTTT
CDR3 protein: CASQGDRFDTGELFF

V gene: TRBV4-1
J gene: TRBJ1-5
clone size: .
CDR3 length: 15
D gene: .
CDR3 DNA: TGCGCCAGCAGCCAGCGGGACACCGGCGGTCAGCCCCAGCATTTT
CDR3 protein: CASSQRDTGGQPQHF

V gene: TRBV10-2
J gene: TRBJ2-2
clone size: medium-sized
CDR3 length: 16
D gene: TRBD1
CDR3 DNA: TGCGCCAGCAACGAAGGGACAGGGGGGAACACCGGGGAGCTGTTTTTT
CDR3 protein: CASNEGTGGNTGELFF

V gene: TRBV7-9
J gene: TRBJ1-2
clone size: .
CDR3 length: 12
D gene: TRBD1
CDR3 DNA: TGTGCCAGCAGCCCGGACAGGGCCGGCTACACCTTC
CDR3 protein: CASSPDRAGYTF

V gene: TRBV6-5
J gene: TRBJ1-6
clone size: .
CDR3 length: 14
D gene: .
CDR3 DNA: TGTGCCAGCAGTTACTGGGGGGATAATTCACCCCTCCACTTT
CDR3 protein: CASSYWGDNSPLHF

V gene: TRBV9
J gene: TRBJ2-4
clone size: .
CDR3 length: 19
D gene: .
CDR3 DNA: TGTGCCAGCAGCGGCGAGGGGGGGAAAACTTTACTAGCCAAAAACATTCAGTACTTC
CDR3 protein: CASSGEGGKTLLAKNIQYF

V gene: TRBV19
J gene: TRBJ1-5
clone size: .
CDR3 length: 15
D gene: .
CDR3 DNA: TGTGCCAGTAGTACAAAACAGGGTCTCAATCAGCCCCAGCATTTT
CDR3 protein: CASSTKQGLNQPQHF

V gene: TRBV6-5
J gene: TRBJ2-1
clone size: .
CDR3 length: 12
D gene: .
CDR3 DNA: TGTGCCAGCAGTGCCGGGCCCGATGAGCAGTTCTTC
CDR3 protein: CASSAGPDEQFF

V gene: TRBV18
J gene: TRBJ1-5
clone size: .
CDR3 length: 14
D gene: TRBD1
CDR3 DNA: TGTGCCAGCTCACGGGGGCAGGGGGCCCAGCCCCAGCATTTT
CDR3 protein: CASSRGQGAQPQHF

V gene: TRBV11-2
J gene: TRBJ2-1
clone size: .
CDR3 length: 13
D gene: .
CDR3 DNA: TGTGCCAGCAGCCGCAGAGAGGGCGATGAGCAGTTCTTC
CDR3 protein: CASSRREGDEQFF

V gene: TRBV7-2
J gene: TRBJ1-6
clone size: few
CDR3 length: 14
D gene: .
CDR3 DNA: TGTGCCAGCAGCTGGACAGCAAATAATTCACCCCTCCACTTT
CDR3 protein: CASSWTANNSPLHF

V gene: TRBV27
J gene: TRBJ1-1
clone size: .
CDR3 length: 13
D gene: .
CDR3 DNA: TGTGCCAGCAGTTTCGCAGTCGGCACTGAAGCTTTCTTT
CDR3 protein: CASSFAVGTEAFF

V gene: TRBV10-2
J gene: TRBJ2-2
clone size: .
CDR3 length: 15
D gene: TRBD1
CDR3 DNA: TGCGCCAGCAGTGTACTGGGGACAGGGGCTAGGGAGCTGTTTTTT
CDR3 protein: CASSVLGTGARELFF

V gene: TRBV4-1
J gene: TRBJ2-1
clone size: .
CDR3 length: 15
D gene: .
CDR3 DNA: TGCGCCAGCAGCCAAGGGGGAAGGGTGGACAATGAGCAGTTCTTC
CDR3 protein: CASSQGGRVDNEQFF

V gene: TRBV7-2
J gene: TRBJ2-3
clone size: .
CDR3 length: 15
D gene: .
CDR3 DNA: TGTGCCAGCAGCTCGCAGGCCTCTAGCACAGATACGCAGTATTTT
CDR3 protein: CASSSQASSTDTQYF

V gene: TRBV27
J gene: TRBJ2-3
clone size: .
CDR3 length: 16
D gene: TRBD2
CDR3 DNA: TGTGCCAGCTCCTATGGGACTAGGGCTGCGATAGATACGCAGTATTTT
CDR3 protein: CASSYGTRAAIDTQYF

V gene: TRBV9
J gene: TRBJ2-3
clone size: .
CDR3 length: 15
D gene: TRBD2
CDR3 DNA: TGTGCCAGCAGCGTAGCCAGCGGGGGGCCAGATACGCAGTATTTT
CDR3 protein: CASSVASGGPDTQYF

V gene: TRBV6-5
J gene: TRBJ1-5
clone size: .
CDR3 length: 14
D gene: .
CDR3 DNA: TGTGCCAGCAGTTACAGGGGCCACCTATCGCCCCAGCATTTT
CDR3 protein: CASSYRGHLSPQHF

V gene: TRBV6-1
J gene: TRBJ1-6
clone size: many
CDR3 length: 15
D gene: .
CDR3 DNA: TGTGCCAGCAGTGGGGACGGTGGGAATAATTCACCCCTCCACTTT
CDR3 protein: CASSGDGGNNSPLHF

V gene: TRBV7-8
J gene: TRBJ1-5
clone size: .
CDR3 length: 18
D gene: .
CDR3 DNA: TGTGCCAGCAGCTTAACGGCCCCGGGACGTGTTAGCAATCAGCCCCAGCATTTT
CDR3 protein: CASSLTAPGRVSNQPQHF

V gene: TRBV7-2
J gene: TRBJ2-1
clone size: .
CDR3 length: 16
D gene: TRBD2
CDR3 DNA: TGTGCCAGCAACTCCGGGGGGGCTGTGAGAAACAATGAGCAGTTCTTC
CDR3 protein: CASNSGGAVRNNEQFF

V gene: TRBV9
J gene: TRBJ1-1
clone size: .
CDR3 length: 16
D gene: TRBD1
CDR3 DNA: TGTGCCAGCAGCCCCCAACAGGGGGCGAGGAACACTGAAGCTTTCTTT
CDR3 protein: CASSPQQGARNTEAFF

V gene: TRBV5-1
J gene: TRBJ1-1
clone size: .
CDR3 length: 13
D gene: .
CDR3 DNA: TGCGCCAGCAGCTTGGGGAGAAACACTGAAGCTTTCTTT
CDR3 protein: CASSLGRNTEAFF

V gene: TRBV19
J gene: TRBJ1-4
clone size: once
CDR3 length: 15
D gene: .
CDR3 DNA: TGTGCCAGTAGTATAGGTGGCAGTACTAATGAAAAACTGTTTTTT
CDR3 protein: CASSIGGSTNEKLFF

V gene: TRBV5-1
J gene: TRBJ1-2
clone size: .
CDR3 length: 13
D gene: .
CDR3 DNA: TGCGCCAGCAGCGGGATGCAGGGGTATGGCTACACCTTC
CDR3 protein: CASSGMQGYGYTF

V gene: TRBV4-2
J gene: TRBJ1-2
clone size: .
CDR3 length: 13
D gene: .
CDR3 DNA: TGTGCCAGCAGCCAAGAGTCGGGATATGGCTACACCTTC
CDR3 protein: CASSQESGYGYTF

V gene: TRBV18
J gene: TRBJ2-5
clone size: .
CDR3 length: 15
D gene: TRBD2
CDR3 DNA: TGTGCCAGCTCATCCCGACTAGCGGCGCAAGAGACCCAGTACTTC
CDR3 protein: CASSSRLAAQETQYF

V gene: TRBV5-1
J gene: TRBJ2-3
clone size: .
CDR3 length: 15
D gene: .
CDR3 DNA: TGCGCCAGCAGCTTGGCAGGGGGAGGGACAGATACGCAGTATTTT
CDR3 protein: CASSLAGGGTDTQYF

V gene: TRBV27
J gene: TRBJ1-1
clone size: .
CDR3 length: 13
D gene: TRBD1
CDR3 DNA: TGTGCCAGCAGAAGACAGGGGGCCGAGGGTGCTTTCTTT
CDR3 protein: CASRRQGAEGAFF

V gene: TRBV7-2
J gene: TRBJ2-3
clone size: few
CDR3 length: 15
D gene: TRBD2
CDR3 DNA: TGTGCCAGCAGCCCCAGCGGGGGGAGGGCAGATACGCAGTATTTT
CDR3 protein: CASSPSGGRADTQYF

V gene: TRBV7-2
J gene: TRBJ2-2
clone size: .
CDR3 length: 18
D gene: TRBD2
CDR3 DNA: TGTGCCAGCAGCTTAAGGCGGGCTAGCGGGCCGAACACCGGGGAGCTGTTTTTT
CDR3 protein: CASSLRRASGPNTGELFF

V gene: TRBV5-4
J gene: TRBJ1-3
clone size: .
CDR3 length: 14
D gene: .
CDR3 DNA: TGTGCCAGCAGCGTAGGACAGACCGGAAACACCATATATTTT
CDR3 protein: CASSVGQTGNTIYF

V gene: TRBV4-1
J gene: TRBJ1-5
clone size: .
CDR3 length: 13
D gene: .
CDR3 DNA: TGCGCCAGCAGCCAAGGGGATGGGCAGCCCCAGCATTTT
CDR3 protein: CASSQGDGQPQHF

V gene: TRBV2
J gene: TRBJ1-1
clone size: .
CDR3 length: 12
D gene: .
CDR3 DNA: TGTGCCTCTACAGGGCTGAACACTGAAGCTTTCTTT
CDR3 protein: CASTGLNTEAFF

V gene: TRBV7-2
J gene: TRBJ2-2
clone size: few
CDR3 length: 16
D gene: .
CDR3 DNA: TGTGCCAGCAGCCCACGATCGGCAGCGAACACCGGGGAGCTGTTTTTT
CDR3 protein: CASSPRSAANTGELFF

V gene: TRBV28
J gene: TRBJ2-5
clone size: .
CDR3 length: 14
D gene: TRBD1
CDR3 DNA: TGTGCCAGCAGTTGGGACAGAGGGGGCGAGACCCAGTACTTC
CDR3 protein: CASSWDRGGETQYF

V gene: TRBV10-3
J gene: TRBJ1-3
clone size: once
CDR3 length: 14
D gene: TRBD1
CDR3 DNA: TGTGCCATCAGACCAGGGACAGATGGAAACACCATATATTTT
CDR3 protein: CAIRPGTDGNTIYF

V gene: TRBV19
J gene: TRBJ1-6
clone size: .
CDR3 length: 13
D gene: .
CDR3 DNA: TGTGCCAGTAGTAACCGGGTCGCTTCACCCCTCCACTTT
CDR3 protein: CASSNRVASPLHF

V gene: TRBV5-1
J gene: TRBJ1-2
clone size: .
CDR3 length: 14
D gene: TRBD1
CDR3 DNA: TGCGCCAGCAGCAACCAGACAGGGGCAGCTAGCTACACCTTC
CDR3 protein: CASSNQTGAASYTF

V gene: TRBV5-5
J gene: TRBJ2-1
clone size: .
CDR3 length: 16
D gene: .
CDR3 DNA: TGTGCCAGCAGCTTTGGGGCCCTAATGGGGCTTAATGAGCAGTTCTTC
CDR3 protein: CASSFGALMGLNEQFF

V gene: TRBV6-1
J gene: TRBJ2-7
clone size: .
CDR3 length: 13
D gene: .
CDR3 DNA: TGTGCCAACGCTAAAGACAGGAGCTACGAGCAGTACTTC
CDR3 protein: CANAKDRSYEQYF